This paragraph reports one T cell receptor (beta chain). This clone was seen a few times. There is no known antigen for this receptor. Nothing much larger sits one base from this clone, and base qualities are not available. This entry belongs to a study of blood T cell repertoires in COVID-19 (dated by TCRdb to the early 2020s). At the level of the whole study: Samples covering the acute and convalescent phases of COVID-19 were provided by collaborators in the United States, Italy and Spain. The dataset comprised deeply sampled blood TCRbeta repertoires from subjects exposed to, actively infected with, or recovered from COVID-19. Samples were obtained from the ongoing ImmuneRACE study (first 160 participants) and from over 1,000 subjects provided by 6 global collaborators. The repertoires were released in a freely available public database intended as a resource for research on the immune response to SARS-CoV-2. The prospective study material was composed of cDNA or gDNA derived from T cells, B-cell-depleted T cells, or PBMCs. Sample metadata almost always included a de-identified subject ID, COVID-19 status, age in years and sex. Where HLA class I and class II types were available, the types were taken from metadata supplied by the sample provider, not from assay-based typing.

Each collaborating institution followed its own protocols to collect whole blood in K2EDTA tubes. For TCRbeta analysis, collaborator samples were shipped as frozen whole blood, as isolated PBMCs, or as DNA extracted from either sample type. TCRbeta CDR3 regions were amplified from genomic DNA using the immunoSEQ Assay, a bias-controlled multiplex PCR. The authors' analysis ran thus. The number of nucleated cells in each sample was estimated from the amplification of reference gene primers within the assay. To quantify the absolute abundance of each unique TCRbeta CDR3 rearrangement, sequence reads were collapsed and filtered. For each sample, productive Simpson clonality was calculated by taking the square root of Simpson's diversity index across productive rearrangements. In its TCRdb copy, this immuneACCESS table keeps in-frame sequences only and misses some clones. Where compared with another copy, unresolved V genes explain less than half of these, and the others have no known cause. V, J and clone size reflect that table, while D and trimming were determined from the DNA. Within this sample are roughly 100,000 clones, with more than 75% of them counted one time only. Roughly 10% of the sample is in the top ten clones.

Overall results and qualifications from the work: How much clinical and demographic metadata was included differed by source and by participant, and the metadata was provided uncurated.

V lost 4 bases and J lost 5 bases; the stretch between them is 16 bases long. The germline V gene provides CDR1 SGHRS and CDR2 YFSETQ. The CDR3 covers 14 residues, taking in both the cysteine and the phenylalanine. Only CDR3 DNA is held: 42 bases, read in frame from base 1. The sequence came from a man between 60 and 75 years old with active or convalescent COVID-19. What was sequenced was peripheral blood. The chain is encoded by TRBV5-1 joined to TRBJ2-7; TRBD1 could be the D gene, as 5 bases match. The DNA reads TGCGCCAGCAGCCTAGGACAACCCCTGGACGAGCAGTACTTC. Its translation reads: CASSLGQPLDEQYF.